Listed here are 21 T cell receptor beta chains from one sample, sequenced in a study of regulatory T cells in long-lasting Graves disease. The time point was: persistent/refractory GD, antithyroid drugs over 5 years with positive TRAb. After RNA was extracted from PBMCs, the TCR library was made from it. Library construction for TCR beta used iRepertoire HTBI primers and Arm-PCR of CDR3 regions. TCRdb re-called the multiplex PCR reads through MiXCR, storing one row per CDR3 protein. The top ten hold under 50% of the sample, which has 700,000 or so distinct CDR3 sequences, about 32% seen once. The specimen comprised peripheral blood mononuclear cells (PBMCs), sampled when the disease was refractory, from a patient treated with antithyroid drugs. Every receptor here comes from a female donor with Graves disease.

This clonotype was detected only a few times. The rearrangement links TRBV3-1 to TRBJ1-2; D is perhaps TRBD1 (6 bases). The CDR3 totals 16 residues. Trimming shortened V by 6 bases and J by 0 bases, and 17 bases separated the two germline ends. Germline-derived CDR1 and CDR2 are LGHDT and YNNKEL (reference sequence). The CDR3 sequence is CASRQGFRGTNYGYTF. The CDR3 nucleotides are TGTGCCAGCAGACAGGGATTCAGGGGCACTAACTATGGCTACACCTTC.

The genes are TRBV19 and TRBJ1-1; possible D gene TRBD1, 6 bases. The CDR3 covers 14 residues. Trimming stripped 9 bases from V and 4 bases from J, with 18 bases between. CDR1 and CDR2 from the germline V gene are LNHDA and SQIVND (reference sequence). The CDR3 DNA sequence: TGTGCCAGCGTAATGGACAGCTTGCGCACTGAAGCTTTCTTT. Translating it yields CASVMDSLRTEAFF.

This chain uses TRBV6-1 with TRBJ1-5, with D perhaps matching TRBD1 (5 bases). V lost 1 base and J 4 bases, leaving 11 bases between the germline ends. The CDR3 covers 15 residues. The germline V gene has CDR1 MNHNS and CDR2 SASEGT. The CDR3 here is CASSEGWTLNQPQHF. The CDR3 coding sequence is TGTGCCAGCAGTGAAGGGTGGACACTTAATCAGCCCCAGCATTTT.

The genes are TRBV11-2 and TRBJ1-1; 7 bases fit TRBD1. Looked up from germline, CDR1 is SGHAT and CDR2 is FQNNGV. The CDR3 sequence is 19 residues long. Losses at the gene ends were 1 base for V and 1 base for J; bases not matched to a gene: 15. CDR3 DNA sequence: TGTGCCAGCAGCTTAGGGGGATACAGGGGTGGATCGGGGAACACTGAAGCTTTCTTT. Translation: CASSLGGYRGGSGNTEAFF.

This clonotype has a count of ten or more. This chain links TRBV6-1 with TRBJ1-2; the D gene is possibly TRBD1 (5 bases). Germline V gene lookup returns CDR1 MNHNS and CDR2 SASEGT. The CDR3 has 19 residues. V lost 2 bases, J lost 0 bases, and 22 bases lay in between. CDR3 sequence (DNA): TGTGCCAGCAGTGAAAAATACAGGACAAAGCCCGGCACTAACTATGGCTACACCTTC. It yields the protein CASSEKYRTKPGTNYGYTF.

This clonotype was seen many times. This chain joins TRBV28 and TRBJ1-2; 7 positions agree with TRBD1. J lost 5 bases, V lost 1 base, and 1 base had no gene match. CDR1 is MDHEN and CDR2 is SYDVKM in the germline V gene. The CDR3 consists of 13 residues. DNA for the CDR3: TGTGCCAGCAGTTTATACAGGGGTTATGGCTACACCTTC. Translating gives CASSLYRGYGYTF.

This chain joins TRBV5-1 and TRBJ1-2; D remains unclear. The CDR3 has 13 residues. Germline CDR1 and CDR2: SGHRS and YFSETQ. The V end lost 5 bases, the J end lost 3 bases, and 11 bases lay between the germline ends. CDR3 residues: CASRFDGDYGYTF. The CDR3 DNA is TGCGCCAGCAGATTTGATGGCGACTATGGCTACACCTTC.

There are a few counts of this clonotype. The chain joins TRBV12-3 or TRBV12-4 to TRBJ1-3; 7 positions match TRBD1. The CDR3 sequence is 15 residues long. V shed 7 bases and J 2 bases; nucleotides not matched to a gene: 8. In nucleotides, the CDR3 is TGTGCCAGCAAAGAAGACAGGGTGGCTGGAAACACCATATATTTT. Its translation is CASKEDRVAGNTIYF.

This clonotype was counted many times. V and J are TRBV12-3 or TRBV12-4 and TRBJ1-1, with a possible D match to TRBD1 (5 bases). The CDR3 has 18 residues. The V gene lost 6 bases and the J gene lost 4 bases, with 27 bases spanning the gap. The CDR3 sequence is CASSRFIGEGRKSTEAFF. Here the CDR3 DNA reads TGTGCCAGCAGCAGATTTATAGGGGAGGGCCGGAAATCCACTGAAGCTTTCTTT.

This clonotype was counted between two and nine times. The chain uses TRBV7-9 and TRBJ1-4; D not certain. CDR1 is SEHNR and CDR2 is FQNEAQ in the germline V gene (reference sequence). The CDR3 has 11 amino acids. V lost 6 bases, J lost 6 bases, and 5 bases lay in between. CDR3 nucleotide sequence: TGTGCCAGCAGTCGATATGAAAAACTGTTTTTT. This translates into CASSRYEKLFF.

This clonotype was picked up many times. The chain couples TRBV12-3 or TRBV12-4 to TRBJ1-6; the match to TRBD1 covers 12 bases. This CDR3 comprises 16 residues. J was trimmed by 10 bases and V by 5 bases; bases with no gene match: 9. This chain's CDR3 is CASSSKPGTGGSPLHF. The CDR3 DNA follows: TGTGCCAGCAGTAGCAAGCCCGGGACAGGGGGCTCACCCCTCCACTTT.

This clonotype showed up just a few times. V usage is TRBV7-9 and J usage is TRBJ2-7; TRBD2 matches at 9 bases. The CDR3 sequence is 12 residues long. The J segment lost 3 bases and the V segment lost 9 bases, leaving 3 bases of the junction unmatched. Looked up from germline, CDR1 is SEHNR and CDR2 is FQNEAQ (reference sequence). CDR3 nucleotides: TGTGCCAGTGTAGCGGGAGTCTACGAGCAGTACTTC. It codes for CASVAGVYEQYF.

The rearrangement joins TRBV5-1 to TRBJ2-2, with D possibly TRBD1 on 6 matching bases. Trimming took 3 bases from V and 6 from J, leaving 15 bases between them. The germline gives CDR1 SGHRS, CDR2 YFSETQ. The CDR3 loop spans 15 amino acids. This chain's CDR3 is CASSYRTEIAGELFF. CDR3 sequence (DNA): TGCGCCAGCAGCTACCGGACAGAGATCGCCGGGGAGCTGTTTTTT.

The genes are TRBV20-1 and TRBJ2-3; a possible D gene is TRBD2 (5 bases). Germline CDR1 DFQATT, CDR2 SNEGSKA (reference sequence). Trimming took 6 bases from V and 2 from J, leaving 15 bases between them. The CDR3 totals 14 residues. This chain's CDR3 is CSAWESPNTDTQYF. DNA of the CDR3: TGCAGTGCGTGGGAGAGCCCAAACACAGATACGCAGTATTTT.

The CDR3 DNA reads as TGTGCCTGGAGTTACCAGGGAAATCAGCCCCAGCATTTT. Translated, it gives CAWSYQGNQPQHF. The chain uses TRBV30 and TRBJ1-5; perhaps TRBD1 as D (5 bases). The germline CDR1 and CDR2 sequences are GTSNPN and SVGIG (reference sequence). The CDR3 is 13 amino acids. The V gene lost 2 bases and the J gene lost 4 bases, with 9 bases spanning the gap.

The CDR3 DNA reads as TGTGCCAGCAGCTTGGTACGGGCGGGCACCGGGGAGCTGTTTTTT. This encodes CASSLVRAGTGELFF. This chain links TRBV5-5 with TRBJ2-2; TRBD2 might be the D (5 bases). From germline, CDR1 is SGHKS and CDR2 YYEKEE (reference sequence). Deletions cut 0 bases from V and 4 bases from J, with 10 bases between. The CDR3 totals 15 residues. The variable domain in full, with the rest retrieved from reference TRBV5-5 and TRBJ2-2, is DAGVTQSPTHLIKTRGQQVTLRCSPISGHKSVSWYQQVLGQGPQFIFQYYEKEERGRGNFPDRFSARQFPNYSSELNVNALLLGDSALYLCASSLVRAGTGELFFGEGSRLTVL.

In this sample, this clonotype turned up a few times. The chain is built from TRBV11-2 and TRBJ1-2; 8 positions agree with TRBD1. With V trimmed by 5 bases and J by 3 bases, 5 bases remained unmatched. The germline gives CDR1 SGHAT, CDR2 FQNNGV. The CDR3 sequence is 14 residues long. DNA for the CDR3: TGTGCCAGCAGCGTCGGGACAGGAGACTATGGCTACACCTTC. Translated, it gives CASSVGTGDYGYTF.

This clonotype has ten or more counts. The V gene is TRBV28, the J gene TRBJ2-5; D is possibly TRBD1 or TRBD2 (6 bases each). Germline CDR1 reads MDHEN; CDR2 reads SYDVKM. Trimming took off 2 bases at V and 4 bases at J, with 14 bases between the two ends. The CDR3 is 15 residues long. CDR3 amino acids: CASSLPGGGRETQYF. The CDR3 region has the DNA TGTGCCAGCAGTTTACCCGGAGGGGGGCGAGAGACCCAGTACTTC.

The chain recombines TRBV6-1 with TRBJ1-4; D is unresolved. Germline V gene data show CDR1 as MNHNS and CDR2 as SASEGT. The CDR3 length is 11 residues. V was shortened by 7 bases and J by 15 bases, with 15 bases between the two germline ends. CDR3 DNA: TGTGCCAGCACCAAAAGCGGAATAATGTTTTTT. Translating gives CASTKSGIMFF.

The chain employs TRBV10-3 and TRBJ1-2; no reliable D call. The CDR3 length is 13 residues. V was trimmed by 4 bases and J by 8 bases, leaving 14 bases between them. Germline V lookup: CDR1 ENHRY, CDR2 SYGVKD. The CDR3 here is CAISAVGGEGYTF. The CDR3 DNA is TGTGCCATCAGTGCCGTGGGAGGAGAAGGCTACACCTTC.

This clonotype was recorded a few times. V and J are TRBV29-1 and TRBJ2-2; 8 nucleotides agree with TRBD2. The CDR3 spans 14 residues. V dropped 7 bases and J dropped 7; count of bases not matched to a gene: 11. The V gene's germline CDR1 is SQVTM and CDR2 ANQGSEA. The CDR3 sequence: CSAGAGGQNGELFF. For the CDR3, the DNA is TGCAGCGCCGGGGCGGGGGGCCAGAACGGGGAGCTGTTTTTT.